Shown below are 23 T cell receptor beta chains from a single sample sequenced in a study of spatial heterogeneity in lung cancer. TCRdb called the 5' RACE reads again in MiXCR, with one record for every CDR3 protein. The sample consists of under 30,000 distinct CDR3 sequences, 4% to 6% of them appearing once. Documented time point: sample taken at primary tumor resection. In each case, whole RNA from tumor, nontumor lung or frozen PBMC was sequenced unsorted. Sequencing used PBMCs, obtained at surgery. Receptor source: a male donor with early-stage non-small cell lung cancer.

This clonotype has at least ten counts. V gene TRBV6-2 or TRBV6-3 combines with J gene TRBJ1-6; D not certain. The germline V and J ends were trimmed by 0 bases and 14 bases, with 14 bases remaining between them. Germline-derived CDR1 and CDR2 are MNHEY and SVGEGT. The CDR3 is 14 amino acids. CDR3 in amino acids: CASSYSGPPMALHF. For the CDR3, the DNA is TGTGCCAGCAGTTACTCTGGACCCCCTATGGCCCTCCACTTT.

Many counts were recorded for this clonotype. At one end, the junction sequence differs from germline, possibly due to a read error. This chain joins TRBV7-2 and TRBJ2-1; 8 bases fit TRBD2. This CDR3 is 12 amino acids long. Germline V gene data show CDR1 as SGHTA and CDR2 as FQGNSA. CDR3 sequence: CASTLAGRNPYF. The CDR3 DNA is TGTGCCAGCACCCTAGCGGGCCGGAACCCCTACTTC.

This clonotype appeared many times. The V gene is TRBV6-2 or TRBV6-3, the J gene TRBJ1-1; 7 nucleotides line up with TRBD1. J gave up 0 bases and V 6 bases, and 4 bases lay outside the gene matches. CDR1 and CDR2 from the germline V gene are MNHEY and SVGEGT. This CDR3 region has 14 residues. CDR3 DNA sequence: TGTGCCAGCAGGGCACAGGGGTTGAACACTGAAGCTTTCTTT. Its protein product is CASRAQGLNTEAFF.

This clonotype was detected many times. The chain couples TRBV5-6 to TRBJ1-1; no firm D call. Germline CDR1 and CDR2: SGHDT and YYEEEE. V was cut by 5 bases and J by 0 bases, with 14 bases left in between. The CDR3 spans 15 residues. For the CDR3, the DNA is TGTGCCAGCAGGACGATCGGGAACTTGAACACTGAAGCTTTCTTT. Its translation is CASRTIGNLNTEAFF.

Ten or more counts support this clonotype. The chain carries TRBV20-1 and TRBJ2-7; D unresolved. Germline V gene sequence: CDR1 DFQATT, CDR2 SNEGSKA (reference sequence). This CDR3 spans 12 amino acids. V was pared by 3 bases and J by 2 bases, with 8 bases between. CDR3 protein: CSASDPPYEQYF. CDR3 DNA sequence: TGCAGTGCTAGCGATCCACCCTACGAGCAGTACTTC.

This clonotype was recorded many times. The V gene is TRBV5-1, the J gene TRBJ2-2; TRBD2 might be the D (5 bases). The CDR3 extends over 16 amino acids. Trimming left V 0 bases short and J 1 base short, with 10 bases between. CDR1 is SGHRS and CDR2 is YFSETQ in the germline V gene. The CDR3 DNA is TGCGCCAGCAGCTTGGTCGCGGGTCTGAACACCGGGGAGCTGTTTTTT. It codes for CASSLVAGLNTGELFF.

This clonotype ranks as medium-sized. This chain's CDR3 is CATSDNRGGQPQHF. CDR3 nucleotides: TGTGCCACCAGTGACAACAGGGGAGGTCAGCCCCAGCATTTT. J is TRBJ1-5 and V is TRBV24-1, with 7 bases lining up with TRBD1. V trimming: 4 bases; J trimming: 6 bases; junction bases outside the gene matches: 5. Germline V CDR1 and CDR2: KGHDR, SFDVKD. This CDR3 spans 14 amino acids.

This clonotype is categorized as medium-sized (0.01 to 0.1%). The rearrangement links TRBV4-3 to TRBJ2-3, with no clear D. The CDR3 extends over 14 amino acids. Trimming pared 0 bases from V and 1 base from J, leaving 5 bases between. The germline V gene has CDR1 LGHNA and CDR2 YSLEER. As DNA, the CDR3 is TGCGCCAGCAGCCAAGAAGTAGGCACAGATACGCAGTATTTT. Its protein product is CASSQEVGTDTQYF.

In its sample, this clonotype was seen many times. The rearrangement joins TRBV18 to TRBJ2-7, with TRBD2 identical over 8 bases. The CDR3 consists of 16 residues. Germline-derived CDR1 and CDR2 are KGHSH and LQKENI. The junction had 10 bases not matched to a gene; V was cut back by 2 bases and J by 4 bases. The CDR3 spells CASSPYSSGSRYEQYF. CDR3 in DNA: TGTGCCAGCTCACCATATTCGAGCGGGAGTAGATACGAGCAGTACTTC.

As regards this clonotype: A much more abundant neighbour one base away suggests this may be a read error. The rearrangement uses TRBV18 and TRBJ2-7; TRBD2 matches at 8 bases. The CDR3 runs 15 residues. Germline values: CDR1 KGHSH, CDR2 LQKENI. This CDR3 reads CVSSPPSSGHYEQYF. CDR3 sequence (DNA): TGTGTCAGCTCACCACCGTCTAGCGGGCACTACGAGCAGTACTTC.

The chain is built from TRBV10-2 and TRBJ1-2; D gene unclear. V gave up 7 bases and J gave up 1 base, with 7 bases separating them. The CDR3 is 12 residues long. Looked up from germline, CDR1 is WSHSY and CDR2 is SAAADI. CDR3 protein: CASIGDNYGYTF. DNA for the CDR3: TGCGCCAGCATAGGCGATAACTATGGCTACACCTTC.

This clonotype was recorded at least ten times. The chain couples TRBV7-6 to TRBJ1-3; possible D gene TRBD1, 5 bases. Germline V CDR1 and CDR2: SGHVS, FNYEAQ. The V end lost 4 bases, the J end lost 1 base, and 8 bases lay between the germline ends. The CDR3 is 14 amino acids. The DNA for the CDR3 is TGTGCCAGCAGCTCACAGGTGTCTGGAAACACCATATATTTT. Amino acids: CASSSQVSGNTIYF.

This clonotype was recorded at least ten times. The chain carries TRBV6-2 or TRBV6-3 and TRBJ2-1; the match to TRBD2 covers 10 bases. CDR3 length: 18 amino acids. J lost 6 bases, V lost 2 bases, and 13 bases had no gene match. Germline V CDR1 and CDR2: MNHEY, SVGEGT. The CDR3 loop reads CASSYPRPLAGVPNEQFF. CDR3 nucleotide sequence: TGTGCCAGCAGTTACCCTCGCCCTCTAGCGGGGGTACCCAATGAGCAGTTCTTC.

This clonotype was seen at least ten times. J is TRBJ1-6 and V is TRBV12-3 or TRBV12-4, with a tentative D call TRBD1 (6 bases). CDR3 length: 14 amino acids. Trimming removed 10 bases at V and 5 bases at J, with 15 bases between. The CDR3 region is CAINRGGNNSPLHF. The CDR3 nucleotides are TGTGCCATCAATAGGGGGGGCAATAATTCACCCCTCCACTTT.

This clonotype showed up many times. This CDR3 reads CASSPQSSANTGELFF. The DNA for the CDR3 is TGTGCCAGCTCACCACAGAGCAGCGCGAACACCGGGGAGCTGTTTTTT. The V gene is TRBV18, the J gene TRBJ2-2; D not certain. Trimming removed 1 base from V and 0 bases from J, with 9 bases in between. Per the germline V gene, CDR1 is KGHSH and CDR2 is LQKENI. The CDR3 is 16 amino acids.

On this clonotype itself: Here the CDR3 omits its conserved ending phenylalanine or tryptophan, so a read error is the likely source. The chain uses TRBV20-1 and TRBJ2-7; the D gene is possibly TRBD1 (6 bases). The length of the CDR3 is 13 residues. Germline-derived CDR1 and CDR2 are DFQATT and SNEGSKA (reference sequence). Trimming took 0 bases from V and 3 from J, leaving 9 bases between them. Here the CDR3 reads CSARDGRGYEQYY. The DNA of the CDR3 is TGCAGTGCTAGAGACGGCAGGGGCTACGAGCAGTACTAC.

This clonotype was detected ten times or more. The chain uses TRBV5-6 and TRBJ2-2, with a tentative D call TRBD1 (6 bases). The CDR3 is 16 residues long. The germline V and J ends were trimmed by 3 bases and 0 bases, with 12 bases remaining between them. Germline CDR1 and CDR2: SGHDT and YYEEEE. CDR3 sequence: CASSWTVSANTGELFF. The CDR3 DNA reads TGTGCCAGCAGCTGGACAGTTTCGGCGAACACCGGGGAGCTGTTTTTT.

This clonotype was found many times. The V call is TRBV30, the J call TRBJ2-1; D ambiguous. Trimming took 0 bases from V and 8 from J, leaving 11 bases between them. From germline, CDR1 is GTSNPN and CDR2 SVGIG (reference sequence). The length of the CDR3 is 13 residues. The CDR3 DNA reads TGTGCCTGGAGTGTAACCAGCTGGGATGAGCAGTTCTTC. Translation: CAWSVTSWDEQFF.

Relative to its sample, this clonotype is medium-sized. This sequence joins TRBV9 and TRBJ2-7; D gene ambiguous. V lost 0 bases and J 2 bases, leaving 12 bases between the germline ends. CDR3 size: 15 residues. The germline CDR1 and CDR2 sequences are SGDLS and YYNGEE. The DNA for the CDR3 is TGTGCCAGCAGCGTAGAACTGGGCCCCCCCTACGAGCAGTACTTC. Amino acids: CASSVELGPPYEQYF. Combining the CDR3 with reference TRBV9 and TRBJ2-7 gives the whole variable domain DSGVTQTPKHLITATGQRVTLRCSPRSGDLSVYWYQQSLDQGLQFLIQYYNGEERAKGNILERFSAQQFPDLHSELNLSSLELGDSALYFCASSVELGPPYEQYFGPGTRLTVT.

This clonotype was picked up many times. The gene calls are TRBV20-1 and TRBJ2-7; TRBD1 might be the D (6 bases). The germline CDR1 and CDR2 sequences are DFQATT and SNEGSKA (reference sequence). This CDR3 region has 12 residues. The CDR3 DNA follows: TGCAGCCCGAAGGGGGAAGCCTACGAGCAGTACTTC. As protein: CSPKGEAYEQYF.

This clonotype was counted at least ten times. This rearrangement joins TRBV5-1 to TRBJ2-1, with D maybe TRBD2 (5 bases). There are 14 residues in the CDR3. Deletions cut 9 bases from V and 3 bases from J, with 16 bases between. Looked up from germline, CDR1 is SGHRS and CDR2 is YFSETQ. CDR3 sequence: CATMTGMNYNEQFF. The CDR3, as DNA: TGCGCCACCATGACGGGGATGAACTACAATGAGCAGTTCTTC.

This clonotype was picked up many times. V and J are TRBV6-5 and TRBJ2-6; D is unclear. Germline values: CDR1 MNHEY, CDR2 SVGAGI. Trimming cost V 2 bases and J 0 bases, with 5 bases left between them. The CDR3 consists of 15 residues. Here the CDR3 DNA reads TGTGCCAGCAGTTACCTGAGCTCTGGGGCCAACGTCCTGACTTTC. It is translated as CASSYLSSGANVLTF.

In this sample, this clonotype turned up many times. The gene calls are TRBV3-1 and TRBJ1-1; D is ambiguous. The CDR3 loop spans 13 amino acids. Looked up from germline, CDR1 is LGHDT and CDR2 is YNNKEL (reference sequence). Trimming removed 1 base at V and 3 bases at J, with 6 bases between. In nucleotides, the CDR3 is TGTGCCAGCAGCCAAGTGATGGACACTGAAGCTTTCTTT. Its translation: CASSQVMDTEAFF.